Included here is one T cell receptor beta chain sequence, with context. Method: immunoSEQ multiplex PCR; TCRdb's copy keeps in-frame clones and lacks some. The sample holds fewer than 120,000 clones, approximately 87% seen once. The data are from a study of control samples from healthy donors and cancer patients. This clonotype was sampled from a woman aged 55-70 years with lung cancer. Material for sequencing was PBMCs.

DNA for the CDR3: TGTGCCAGTACCAGGGAAAGCCAAGCTTTCTTT. This gives the protein CASTRESQAFF. The chain combines TRBV2 with TRBJ1-1; D perhaps matches TRBD1 (5 bases). The CDR3 runs 11 residues. Trimming removed 9 bases at V and 9 bases at J, with 14 bases between. In germline, CDR1 is SNHLY, CDR2 FYNNEI. Filled out from reference TRBV2 and TRBJ1-1, the complete variable domain reads EPEVTQTPSHQVTQMGQEVILRCVPISNHLYFYWYRQILGQKVEFLVSFYNNEISEKSEIFDDQFSVERPDGSNFTLKIRSTKLEDSAMYFCASTRESQAFFGQGTRLTVV.